Included here is one T cell receptor beta chain sequence, with context. The antigen remains unidentified. This sample was included in a study of shared clonotypes between healthy human individuals. Whole-study context: The cohort comprised a couple of women and a few men. Their ages spanned 18 to 49 years.

The DNA input per sorted-subset replicate PCR was about 180 ng, corresponding to some 27,000 T cell genomes. TCRdb's table, derived via immunoSEQ multiplex PCR, lists solely in-frame clones and lacks some. The sample gives some 2.1 million clones, 90% to 95% of which show up once; around 0.13% is in the top ten. Germline CDR1 is SGHTA and CDR2 is FQGNSA. The CDR3 length is 17 residues. Trimming at V came to 6 bases and at J to 1 base, leaving 13 bases not matched to a gene. Study conclusions and caveats: Donors were few, which limited the genetic and exposure-history diversity represented.

The chain combines TRBV7-2 with TRBJ2-3, with 7 bases identical to TRBD2. Sample: naive CD4+ T cells sorted from blood. Subset specified: CD45RA+ positively selected. The sequence came from a man younger than 35 in good health. CDR3 in amino acids: CASRSYSTSVGTDTQYF. CDR3 DNA: TGTGCCAGCAGATCCTATTCAACTAGCGTGGGCACAGATACGCAGTATTTT.